A selection of T cell receptor beta chains follows, all from one sample in a study of blood T cell repertoires in COVID-19. This table comes from immunoSEQ multiplex PCR, and its TCRdb copy is limited to in-frame clones, with some not included. This sample carries 30,000 to 45,000 clones, 70% to 90% of them seen once, and the ten largest clones take approximately 12%. Specimen: peripheral blood. Receptors were obtained from a man aged 60-69 years with active COVID-19. Each CDR3 is given with its conserved first and last residue. A D gene is named only where the DNA matches it firmly. Expanded clones are given a class, and other clones once, few, many or no size at all.

-	-	TRBJ1-6	TRBV4-1	CASSPLYNSPLHF	TGCGCCAGCAGCCCCCTATATAATTCACCCCTCCACTTT
-	-	TRBJ1-6	TRBV7-2	CASSLITRPLHF	TGTGCCAGCAGCTTGATTACTAGACCCCTCCACTTT
-	-	TRBJ1-3	TRBV15	CATSMGRISGNTIYF	TGTGCCACCAGCATGGGCCGAATCTCTGGAAACACCATATATTTT
-	TRBD2	TRBJ2-7	TRBV11-2	CASSLEAGGSYEQYF	TGTGCCAGCAGCTTAGAAGCGGGGGGCTCCTACGAGCAGTACTTC
once	TRBD1	TRBJ2-1	TRBV14	CASSTMTGLVNEQFF	TGTGCCAGCAGCACAATGACAGGGCTGGTTAATGAGCAGTTCTTC
-	TRBD1	TRBJ1-4	TRBV11-2	CASSLDIGDRVRLFF	TGTGCCAGCAGCTTAGATATCGGGGACAGGGTGCGTCTGTTTTTT
-	TRBD1	TRBJ1-5	TRBV7-2	CASRLGGFGNQPQHF	TGTGCCAGCAGATTAGGGGGCTTCGGCAATCAGCCCCAGCATTTT
-	TRBD1	TRBJ1-2	TRBV10-3	CAIRRGQDHGYTF	TGTGCCATCAGACGCGGACAGGATCATGGCTACACCTTC
-	-	TRBJ1-1	TRBV19	CASSRGNTEAFF	TGTGCCAGTAGTCGGGGGAACACTGAAGCTTTCTTT
few	TRBD2	TRBJ2-1	TRBV7-9	CASSQTTSGSTNEQFF	TGTGCCAGCAGCCAGACGACTAGCGGGAGTACAAATGAGCAGTTCTTC
-	-	TRBJ2-1	TRBV24-1	CATAETRRNNEQFF	TGTGCCACCGCCGAGACGAGGAGGAACAATGAGCAGTTCTTC
medium-sized	TRBD2	TRBJ2-1	TRBV19	CASSLAGGLGEQFF	TGTGCCAGCTCGCTAGCGGGAGGCTTAGGTGAGCAGTTCTTC
-	TRBD2	TRBJ2-1	TRBV7-9	CASSFKRGPYNEQFF	TGTGCCAGCAGCTTCAAGCGGGGGCCCTACAATGAGCAGTTCTTC
-	TRBD1	TRBJ1-2	TRBV19	CASNQGQGKYGYTF	TGTGCCAGTAACCAGGGACAGGGGAAGTATGGCTACACCTTC
-	TRBD2	TRBJ2-7	TRBV7-8	CASSHTPGLAGGGHYEQYF	TGTGCCAGCAGCCACACCCCGGGACTAGCGGGAGGGGGTCACTACGAGCAGTACTTC
-	-	TRBJ1-6	TRBV18	CASSPRQGDNSPLHF	TGTGCCAGCTCACCTAGACAAGGGGATAATTCACCCCTCCACTTT
-	TRBD2	TRBJ2-3	TRBV11-3	CASSYGLAGGPGDTQYF	TGTGCCAGCAGCTACGGACTAGCGGGAGGGCCGGGGGATACGCAGTATTTT
few	TRBD1	TRBJ2-7	TRBV19	CASSPGTASYEQYF	TGTGCCAGTAGCCCCGGGACAGCGAGCTACGAGCAGTACTTC
-	-	TRBJ2-2	TRBV2	CASSPTRVTNTGELFF	TGTGCCAGCAGTCCAACCAGGGTAACGAACACCGGGGAGCTGTTTTTT
-	-	TRBJ1-1	TRBV6-5	CASSLQENTEAFF	TGTGCCAGCAGCCTACAGGAGAACACTGAAGCTTTCTTT
-	-	TRBJ2-7	TRBV13	CASSPSVTSYEQYF	TGTGCCAGCAGCCCTAGCGTAACCTCCTACGAGCAGTACTTC
-	-	TRBJ2-1	TRBV7-2	CASSLASAPNNEQFF	TGTGCCAGCAGCTTAGCCAGCGCCCCTAACAATGAGCAGTTCTTC
-	-	TRBJ1-4	TRBV18	CASSPSLGRASLFF	TGTGCCAGCTCACCAAGCCTCGGGAGGGCATCACTGTTTTTT
-	TRBD1	TRBJ1-2	TRBV29-1	CSVAGQGDGYTF	TGCAGCGTTGCGGGACAGGGTGATGGCTACACCTTC
-	-	TRBJ2-5	TRBV18	CASSPAGFGETQYF	TGTGCCAGCTCACCGGCGGGGTTCGGTGAGACCCAGTACTTC
-	-	TRBJ2-1	TRBV7-3	CASSSDNEQFF	TGTGCCAGCAGCTCCGACAATGAGCAGTTCTTC
-	-	TRBJ1-5	TRBV19	CASIPGGRTGNQPQHF	TGTGCCAGTATCCCGGGGGGGAGAACTGGTAATCAGCCCCAGCATTTT
-	TRBD2	TRBJ2-1	TRBV19	CASSITPPGLGSYNEQFF	TGTGCCAGTAGTATAACGCCCCCGGGACTAGGCTCCTACAATGAGCAGTTCTTC
-	-	TRBJ2-7	TRBV4-1	CASSHTGAYEQYF	TGCGCCAGCAGCCACACGGGAGCTTACGAGCAGTACTTC
-	-	TRBJ1-1	TRBV10-3	CAISSRGETEAFF	TGTGCCATTTCTTCCCGGGGAGAAACTGAAGCTTTCTTT
-	-	TRBJ1-3	TRBV6-1	CASSEAPAGSSSGNTIYF	TGTGCCAGCAGTGAAGCGCCGGCGGGCTCCAGCTCTGGAAACACCATATATTTT
-	TRBD1	TRBJ2-7	TRBV6-5	CASTQGVSYEQYF	TGTGCCAGCACGCAGGGGGTATCCTACGAGCAGTACTTC
-	TRBD1	TRBJ2-7	TRBV4-1	CASSQGAGQGTYEQYF	TGCGCCAGCAGCCAAGGCGCGGGACAGGGGACTTACGAGCAGTACTTC
-	-	TRBJ1-6	TRBV7-3	CASSLRAIGTPLHF	TGTGCCAGCAGCTTACGTGCGATCGGGACACCCCTCCACTTT
-	-	TRBJ2-5	TRBV27	CASSVSPGQPQETQYF	TGTGCCAGCAGTGTAAGCCCAGGACAGCCTCAAGAGACCCAGTACTTC
-	-	TRBJ2-7	TRBV6-5	CASTRGGSYEQYF	TGTGCCAGCACAAGGGGGGGATCCTACGAGCAGTACTTC
-	-	TRBJ1-5	TRBV15	CATSEGVQPQHF	TGTGCCACCAGCGAAGGGGTTCAGCCCCAGCATTTT
-	TRBD2	TRBJ2-1	TRBV10-3	CAISESGRSYNEQFF	TGTGCCATCAGTGAGAGCGGGAGATCCTACAATGAGCAGTTCTTC
-	TRBD1	TRBJ1-1	TRBV3-1/TRBV3-2	CASSQRDRGGTEAFF	TGTGCCAGCAGCCAAAGGGACAGGGGTGGCACTGAAGCTTTCTTT
-	TRBD1	TRBJ2-5	TRBV7-8	CASSRDRDETQYF	TGTGCCAGCAGCCGCGACAGGGATGAGACCCAGTACTTC
once	-	TRBJ1-1	TRBV28	CASSLSGGAFF	TGTGCCAGCAGTTTATCCGGCGGGGCTTTCTTT
-	TRBD1	TRBJ2-7	TRBV5-1	CASSLVQGAPGEQYF	TGCGCCAGCAGCTTGGTCCAGGGGGCGCCGGGCGAGCAGTACTTC
-	-	TRBJ2-2	TRBV4-1	CASSHPAGLSTGELFF	TGCGCCAGCAGCCACCCCGCGGGGCTGAGCACCGGGGAGCTGTTTTTT
few	-	TRBJ1-2	TRBV6-1	CASSEPGDRRTYGYTF	TGTGCCAGCAGTGAACCAGGAGACAGAAGGACCTATGGCTACACCTTC
once	TRBD1	TRBJ2-7	TRBV5-5	CASSGTGDSYEQYF	TGTGCCAGCAGCGGGACAGGGGACTCCTACGAGCAGTACTTC
-	-	TRBJ2-1	TRBV29-1	CSVDLRANNEQFF	TGCAGCGTTGATCTGCGGGCTAACAATGAGCAGTTCTTC
once	-	TRBJ1-2	TRBV5-6	CASSLSGANYGYTF	TGTGCCAGCAGCTTGTCGGGGGCTAACTATGGCTACACCTTC
-	-	TRBJ2-5	TRBV18	CASSPPSAGRYQETQYF	TGTGCCAGCTCACCACCGTCGGCAGGTCGGTACCAAGAGACCCAGTACTTC